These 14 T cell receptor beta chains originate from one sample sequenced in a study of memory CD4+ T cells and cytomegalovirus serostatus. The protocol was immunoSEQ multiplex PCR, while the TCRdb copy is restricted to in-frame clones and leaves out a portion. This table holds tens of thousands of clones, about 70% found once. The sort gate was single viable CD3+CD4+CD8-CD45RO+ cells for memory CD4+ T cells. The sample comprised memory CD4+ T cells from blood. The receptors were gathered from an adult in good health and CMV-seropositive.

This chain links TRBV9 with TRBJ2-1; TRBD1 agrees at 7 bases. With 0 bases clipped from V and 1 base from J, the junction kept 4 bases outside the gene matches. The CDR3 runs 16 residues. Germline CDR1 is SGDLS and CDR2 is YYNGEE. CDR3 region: CASSVAEGASYNEQFF. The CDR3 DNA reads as TGTGCCAGCAGCGTAGCTGAGGGGGCATCCTACAATGAGCAGTTCTTC. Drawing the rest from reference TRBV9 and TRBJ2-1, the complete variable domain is DSGVTQTPKHLITATGQRVTLRCSPRSGDLSVYWYQQSLDQGLQFLIQYYNGEERAKGNILERFSAQQFPDLHSELNLSSLELGDSALYFCASSVAEGASYNEQFFGPGTRLTVL.

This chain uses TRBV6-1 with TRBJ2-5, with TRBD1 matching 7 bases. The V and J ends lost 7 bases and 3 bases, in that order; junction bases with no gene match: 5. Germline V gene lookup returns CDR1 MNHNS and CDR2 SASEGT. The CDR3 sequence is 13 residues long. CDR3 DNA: TGTGCCAGCAACCTCGGACAGGAAGAGACCCAGTACTTC. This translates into CASNLGQEETQYF.

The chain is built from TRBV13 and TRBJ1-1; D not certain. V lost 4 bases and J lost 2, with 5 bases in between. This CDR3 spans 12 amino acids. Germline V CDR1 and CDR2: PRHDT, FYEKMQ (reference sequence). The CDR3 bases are TGTGCCAGCAGCTCAGTCAACACTGAAGCTTTCTTT. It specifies CASSSVNTEAFF.

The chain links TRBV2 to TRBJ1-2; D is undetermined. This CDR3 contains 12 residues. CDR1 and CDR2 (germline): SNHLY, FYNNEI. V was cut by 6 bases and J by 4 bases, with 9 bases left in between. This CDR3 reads CASSRQSYGYTF. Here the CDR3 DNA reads TGTGCCAGCAGCAGGCAGAGCTATGGCTACACCTTC.

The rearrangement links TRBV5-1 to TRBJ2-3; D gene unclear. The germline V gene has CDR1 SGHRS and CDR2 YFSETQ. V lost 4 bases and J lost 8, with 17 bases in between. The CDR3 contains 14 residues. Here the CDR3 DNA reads TGCGCCAGCAGCCTTATGGTACCCAGTGGTACGCAGTATTTT. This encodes CASSLMVPSGTQYF.

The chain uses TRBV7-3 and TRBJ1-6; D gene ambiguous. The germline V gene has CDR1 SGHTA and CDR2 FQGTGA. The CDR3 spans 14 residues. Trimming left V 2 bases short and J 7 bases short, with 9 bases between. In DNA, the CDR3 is TGTGCCAGCAGCTTAGGTACAAGCAATTCACCCCTCCACTTT. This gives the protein CASSLGTSNSPLHF.

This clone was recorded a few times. Here the CDR3 DNA reads TGCAGCGGGATCCAAAACACAGATACGCAGTATTTT. Protein sequence: CSGIQNTDTQYF. This sequence joins TRBV29-1 and TRBJ2-3; no definite D call. Germline CDR1 is SQVTM and CDR2 is ANQGSEA. V lost 7 bases to trimming and J lost 2 bases, with 10 bases between them. The CDR3 totals 12 residues.

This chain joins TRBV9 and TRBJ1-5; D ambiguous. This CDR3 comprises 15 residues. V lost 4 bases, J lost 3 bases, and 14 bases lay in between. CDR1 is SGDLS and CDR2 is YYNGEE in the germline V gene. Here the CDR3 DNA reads TGTGCCAGCAGCCCCCACTCCAGTCCCAATCAGCCCCAGCATTTT. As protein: CASSPHSSPNQPQHF. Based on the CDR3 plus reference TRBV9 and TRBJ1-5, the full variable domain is DSGVTQTPKHLITATGQRVTLRCSPRSGDLSVYWYQQSLDQGLQFLIQYYNGEERAKGNILERFSAQQFPDLHSELNLSSLELGDSALYFCASSPHSSPNQPQHFGDGTRLSIL.

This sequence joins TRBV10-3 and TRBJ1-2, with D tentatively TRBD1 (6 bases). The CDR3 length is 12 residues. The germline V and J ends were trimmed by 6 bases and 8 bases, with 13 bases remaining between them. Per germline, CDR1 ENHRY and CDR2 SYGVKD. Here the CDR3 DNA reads TGTGCCATCAGCCAGGGGCGCTGGGGCTACACCTTC. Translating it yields CAISQGRWGYTF.

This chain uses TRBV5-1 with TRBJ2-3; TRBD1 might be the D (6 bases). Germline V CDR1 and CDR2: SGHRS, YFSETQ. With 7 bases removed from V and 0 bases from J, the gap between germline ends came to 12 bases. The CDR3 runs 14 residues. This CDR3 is CASSRDTSTDTQYF. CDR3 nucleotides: TGCGCCAGCTCCCGGGACACCAGCACAGATACGCAGTATTTT.

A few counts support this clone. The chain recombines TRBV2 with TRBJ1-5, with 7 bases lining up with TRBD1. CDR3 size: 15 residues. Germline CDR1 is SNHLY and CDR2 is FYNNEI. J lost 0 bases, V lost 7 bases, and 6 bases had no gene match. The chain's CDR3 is CASTYDRDSNQPQHF. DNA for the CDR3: TGTGCCAGCACCTATGACAGGGATAGCAATCAGCCCCAGCATTTT.

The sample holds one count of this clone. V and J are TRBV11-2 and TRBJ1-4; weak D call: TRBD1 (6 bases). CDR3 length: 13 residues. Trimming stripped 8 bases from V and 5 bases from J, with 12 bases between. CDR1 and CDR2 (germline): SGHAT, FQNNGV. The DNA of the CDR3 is TGTGCCAGCGGAGTCGACAGGAATGAAAAACTGTTTTTT. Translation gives CASGVDRNEKLFF.

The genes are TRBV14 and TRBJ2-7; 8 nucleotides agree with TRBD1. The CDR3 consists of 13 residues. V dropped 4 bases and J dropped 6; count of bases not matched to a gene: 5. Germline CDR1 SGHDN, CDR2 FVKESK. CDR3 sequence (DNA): TGTGCCAGCAGCCGACAGACAGGGGTCGAGCAGTACTTC. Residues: CASSRQTGVEQYF. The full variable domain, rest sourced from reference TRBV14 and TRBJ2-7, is EAGVTQFPSHSVIEKGQTVTLRCDPISGHDNLYWYRRVMGKEIKFLLHFVKESKQDESGMPNNRFLAERTGGTYSTLKVQPAELEDSGVYFCASSRQTGVEQYFGPGTRLTVT.

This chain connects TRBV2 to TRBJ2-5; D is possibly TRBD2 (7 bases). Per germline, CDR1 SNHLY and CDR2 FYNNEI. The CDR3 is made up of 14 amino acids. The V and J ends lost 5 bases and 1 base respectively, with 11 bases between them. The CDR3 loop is CASSYGGAQETQYF. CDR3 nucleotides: TGTGCCAGCAGTTATGGGGGGGCCCAAGAGACCCAGTACTTC.